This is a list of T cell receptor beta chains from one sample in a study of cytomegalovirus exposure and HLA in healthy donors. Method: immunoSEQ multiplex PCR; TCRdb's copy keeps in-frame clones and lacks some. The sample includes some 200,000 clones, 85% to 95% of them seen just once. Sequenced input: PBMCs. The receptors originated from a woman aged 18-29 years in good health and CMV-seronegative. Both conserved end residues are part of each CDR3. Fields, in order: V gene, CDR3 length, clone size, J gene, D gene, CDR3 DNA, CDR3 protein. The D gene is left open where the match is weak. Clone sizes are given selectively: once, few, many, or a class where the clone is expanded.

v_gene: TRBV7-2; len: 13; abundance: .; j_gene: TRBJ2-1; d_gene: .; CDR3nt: TGTGCCAGCAGCTTAACTAGAGACAATGAGCAGTTCTTC; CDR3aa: CASSLTRDNEQFF
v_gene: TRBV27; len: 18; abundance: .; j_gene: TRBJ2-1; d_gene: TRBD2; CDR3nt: TGTGCCAGCAGTTCCCGACTAGCGGGAGTAACACGTTCGAATGAGCAGTTCTTC; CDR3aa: CASSSRLAGVTRSNEQFF
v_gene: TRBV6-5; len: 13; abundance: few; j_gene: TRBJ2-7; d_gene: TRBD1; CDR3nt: TGTGCCAGCAGCCGAACGACAGGGGCCGAGCAGTACTTC; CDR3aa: CASSRTTGAEQYF
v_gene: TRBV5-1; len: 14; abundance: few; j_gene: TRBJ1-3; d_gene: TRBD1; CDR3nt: TGCGCCAGCAGCTGGGGGACAGGCTGGAACACCATATATTTT; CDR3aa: CASSWGTGWNTIYF
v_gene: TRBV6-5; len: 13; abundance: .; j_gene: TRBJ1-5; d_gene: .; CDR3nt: TGTGCCAGCAAAACAGGGAGCAATCAGCCCCAGCATTTT; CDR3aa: CASKTGSNQPQHF
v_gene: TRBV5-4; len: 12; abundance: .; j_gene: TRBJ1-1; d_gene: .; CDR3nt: TGTGCCAGCAGCTTGGGACAGCTTGAAGCTTTCTTT; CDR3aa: CASSLGQLEAFF
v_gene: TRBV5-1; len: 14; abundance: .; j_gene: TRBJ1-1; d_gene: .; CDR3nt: TGCGCCAGCAGCTCAACAGGGTGGAGCACTGAAGCTTTCTTT; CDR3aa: CASSSTGWSTEAFF
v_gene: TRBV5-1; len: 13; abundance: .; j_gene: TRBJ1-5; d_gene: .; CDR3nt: TGCGCCAGCAGCTTGGGGACAGAACAGCCCCAGCATTTT; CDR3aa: CASSLGTEQPQHF
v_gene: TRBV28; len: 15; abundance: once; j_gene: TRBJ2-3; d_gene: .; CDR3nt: TGTGCCAGCAGTTCCCGGCAGGGTGCCACAGATACGCAGTATTTT; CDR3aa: CASSSRQGATDTQYF
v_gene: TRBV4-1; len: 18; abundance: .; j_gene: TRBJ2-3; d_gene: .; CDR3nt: TGCGCCAGCAGCCAAGACGGAGGTGGGCGACTAAGCACAGATACGCAGTATTTT; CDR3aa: CASSQDGGGRLSTDTQYF
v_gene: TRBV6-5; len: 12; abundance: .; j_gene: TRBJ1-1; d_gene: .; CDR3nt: TGTGCCAGCGGGCTGTTGAACACTGAAGCTTTCTTT; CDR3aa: CASGLLNTEAFF
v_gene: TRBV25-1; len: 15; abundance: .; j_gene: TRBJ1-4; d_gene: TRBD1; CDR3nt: TGTGCCAGCAGTGCCCTGGGGACAGGGTATGAAAAACTGTTTTTT; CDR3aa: CASSALGTGYEKLFF
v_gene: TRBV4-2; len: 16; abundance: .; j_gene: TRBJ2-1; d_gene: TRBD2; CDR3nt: TGTGCCAGCAGCCAAGACGGGGGACTAGCGGGTGATGAGCAGTTCTTC; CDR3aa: CASSQDGGLAGDEQFF
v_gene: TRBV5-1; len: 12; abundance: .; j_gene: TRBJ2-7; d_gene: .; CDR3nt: TGCGCCAGCAGAGGGGATTCCTACGAGCAGTACTTC; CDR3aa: CASRGDSYEQYF
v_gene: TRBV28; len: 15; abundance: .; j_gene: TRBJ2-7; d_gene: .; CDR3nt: TGTGCCAGCACGGGGAGCATTTCGACTGGGTACGAGCAGTACTTC; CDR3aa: CASTGSISTGYEQYF
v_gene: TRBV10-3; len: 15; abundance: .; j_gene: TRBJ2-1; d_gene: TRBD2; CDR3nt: TGTGCCATCAGTGAGGGACTAGCGGAGTACAATGAGCAGTTCTTC; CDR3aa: CAISEGLAEYNEQFF
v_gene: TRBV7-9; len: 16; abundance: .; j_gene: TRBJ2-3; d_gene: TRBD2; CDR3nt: TGTGCCAGCAGCTTAGGTGCGGGGGGGCGTCCAGATACGCAGTATTTT; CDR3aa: CASSLGAGGRPDTQYF
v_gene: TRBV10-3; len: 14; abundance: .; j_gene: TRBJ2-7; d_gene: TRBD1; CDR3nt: TGTGCCATCAGTGAGACAGGGGCATCCTACGAGCAGTACTTC; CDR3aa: CAISETGASYEQYF
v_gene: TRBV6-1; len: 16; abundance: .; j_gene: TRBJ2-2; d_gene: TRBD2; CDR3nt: TGTGCCAGCAGTGAGAAGGTAGCGGGAGTTCCGGGGGAGCTGTTTTTT; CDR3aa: CASSEKVAGVPGELFF
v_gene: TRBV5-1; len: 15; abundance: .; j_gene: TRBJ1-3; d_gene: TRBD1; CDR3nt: TGCGCCAGCAGCCTGGGACAGGGCAGTGAAAACACCATATATTTT; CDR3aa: CASSLGQGSENTIYF
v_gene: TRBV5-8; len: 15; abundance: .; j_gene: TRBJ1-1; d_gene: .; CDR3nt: TGTGCCAGCAGCCACCGGAGAACCCGAGCAACTGAAGCTTTCTTT; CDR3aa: CASSHRRTRATEAFF
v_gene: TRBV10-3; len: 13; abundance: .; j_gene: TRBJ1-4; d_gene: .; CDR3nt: TGTGCCATCAGTGGCGACCGGGGGGAAAAACTGTTTTTT; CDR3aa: CAISGDRGEKLFF
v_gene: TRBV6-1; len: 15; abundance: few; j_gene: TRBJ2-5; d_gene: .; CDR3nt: TGTGCCAGCAGTGAAGAGTGGATTCTCAGGGAGACCCAGTACTTC; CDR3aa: CASSEEWILRETQYF
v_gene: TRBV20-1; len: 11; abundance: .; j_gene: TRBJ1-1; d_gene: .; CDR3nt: TGCAGTGCTGACCAGGGCACTGAAGCTTTCTTT; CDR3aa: CSADQGTEAFF
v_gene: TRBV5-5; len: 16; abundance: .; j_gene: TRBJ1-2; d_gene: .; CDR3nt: TGTGCCAGCAGCTTAACTCCGGCGGGCCAGAACTATGGCTACACCTTC; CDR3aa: CASSLTPAGQNYGYTF
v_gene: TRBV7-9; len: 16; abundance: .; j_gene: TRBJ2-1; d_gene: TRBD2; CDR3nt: TGTGCCAGCAGCTCATTAGCGGGGAGCTCCTACAATGAGCAGTTCTTC; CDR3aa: CASSSLAGSSYNEQFF
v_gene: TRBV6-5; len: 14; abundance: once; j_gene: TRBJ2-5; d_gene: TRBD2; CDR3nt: TGTGCCAGCAGTTACAGCGGGGGTCAAGAGACCCAGTACTTC; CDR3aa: CASSYSGGQETQYF
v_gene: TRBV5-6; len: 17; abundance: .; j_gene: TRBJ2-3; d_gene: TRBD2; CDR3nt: TGTGCCAGCAGCCCTAGTGGGGCTAGCGGGTTCGTAGATACGCAGTATTTT; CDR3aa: CASSPSGASGFVDTQYF